The 18 T cell receptor beta chains below come from one sample, sequenced in a study of T cell responses to AZD1222 COVID-19 vaccine. Sequenced by immunoSEQ multiplex PCR; TCRdb stores in-frame clones only, minus some. The sample shows 95,000 to 150,000 clones, around 87% of them seen only once. The starting material was peripheral blood, obtained on day 0 of AZD1222 vaccination. All receptors come from an adult in good health.

The CDR3 DNA follows: TGTGCCAGCTCACCATCCGCGATAGATACGCAGTATTTT. Protein sequence: CASSPSAIDTQYF. The chain joins TRBV18 to TRBJ2-3; D ambiguous. Per the germline V gene, CDR1 is KGHSH and CDR2 is LQKENI. The V and J ends lost 2 bases and 5 bases respectively, with 8 bases between them. The CDR3 spans 13 residues. The variable domain in full, with the rest retrieved from reference TRBV18 and TRBJ2-3, is NAGVMQNPRHLVRRRGQEARLRCSPMKGHSHVYWYRQLPEEGLKFMVYLQKENIIDESGMPKERFSAEFPKEGPSILRIQQVVRGDSAAYFCASSPSAIDTQYFGPGTRLTVL.

The V call is TRBV5-4, the J call TRBJ2-5; no firm D call. Trimming cost V 4 bases and J 1 base, with 11 bases left between them. From germline, CDR1 is SGHNT and CDR2 YYREEE (reference sequence). The CDR3 sequence is 14 residues long. The DNA for the CDR3 is TGTGCCAGCAGCCTTATTGGCTCCCAAGAGACCCAGTACTTC. Protein: CASSLIGSQETQYF. Full variable domain (outside the CDR3, taken from reference TRBV5-4 and TRBJ2-5): ETGVTQSPTHLIKTRGQQVTLRCSSQSGHNTVSWYQQALGQGPQFIFQYYREEENGRGNFPPRFSGLQFPNYSSELNVNALELDDSALYLCASSLIGSQETQYFGPGTRLLVL.

This clone was counted a few times. This sequence joins TRBV4-2 and TRBJ2-3; TRBD2 matches 7 bases. From germline, CDR1 is LGHNA and CDR2 YNFKEQ. After removal of 2 bases from V and 4 bases from J, the junction contained 9 bases not matched to a gene. The CDR3 extends over 16 amino acids. The CDR3 protein is CASSQLLGGGADTQYF. DNA for the CDR3: TGTGCCAGCAGCCAATTATTGGGGGGGGGAGCAGATACGCAGTATTTT.

The V call is TRBV7-2, the J call TRBJ2-2; D is unresolved. This CDR3 has 15 residues. Germline V gene lookup returns CDR1 SGHTA and CDR2 FQGNSA. V lost 4 bases to trimming and J lost 1 base, with 10 bases between them. The CDR3 reads CASSSRVLNTGELFF. In DNA, the CDR3 is TGTGCCAGCAGCTCGAGAGTGTTGAACACCGGGGAGCTGTTTTTT.

The sample holds one count of this clone. The genes are TRBV6-5 and TRBJ1-1, with D possibly TRBD1 on 6 matching bases. The germline gives CDR1 MNHEY, CDR2 SVGAGI. This CDR3 is built from 13 residues. V lost 5 bases, J lost 5 bases, and 12 bases lay in between. CDR3 sequence reads: CASSRLQGTEAFF. CDR3 DNA sequence: TGTGCCAGCAGTAGGCTACAGGGTACTGAAGCTTTCTTT.

The chain has TRBV12-5 and TRBJ1-5; TRBD1 might be the D (6 bases). This CDR3 contains 12 residues. Trimming removed 10 bases from V and 4 bases from J, with 11 bases in between. Germline V gene lookup returns CDR1 LGHNT and CDR2 FRNRAP. The CDR3 DNA follows: TGTGCTACCCGGACAGATAATCAGCCCCAGCATTTT. It encodes CATRTDNQPQHF. Using reference TRBV12-5 and TRBJ1-5 for the parts outside the CDR3, the full variable domain is DARVTQTPRHKVTEMGQEVTMRCQPILGHNTVFWYRQTMMQGLELLAYFRNRAPLDDSGMPKDRFSAEMPDATLATLKIQPSEPRDSAVYFCATRTDNQPQHFGDGTRLSIL.

The gene calls are TRBV7-9 and TRBJ1-2, with D hard to call. The length of the CDR3 is 14 residues. V was trimmed by 7 bases and J by 7 bases, leaving 19 bases between them. From germline, CDR1 is SEHNR and CDR2 FQNEAQ (reference sequence). The CDR3 here is CASNSEGSAGGYTF. DNA for the CDR3: TGTGCCAGCAACTCAGAAGGGAGCGCGGGTGGCTACACCTTC.

The J gene is TRBJ2-2, the V gene TRBV12-5; TRBD2 matches 11 bases. V shed 6 bases, J shed 1 base, and the junction held 4 bases outside the gene matches. The germline V gene encodes CDR1 LGHNT and CDR2 FRNRAP. CDR3 length: 16 residues. The CDR3 bases are TGTGCTAGTGGACCTGGACTAGCGGGGAACACCGGGGAGCTGTTTTTT. Translated, it gives CASGPGLAGNTGELFF.

This clone was seen a single time. V usage is TRBV25-1 and J usage is TRBJ2-5; perhaps TRBD1 as D (5 bases). V was trimmed by 3 bases and J by 2 bases, leaving 19 bases between them. The germline CDR1 and CDR2 sequences are MGHDK and SYGVNS. This CDR3 is built from 17 residues. The CDR3: CASSESVRGPIQETQYF. The CDR3 DNA sequence: TGTGCCAGCAGTGAGAGTGTAAGGGGCCCAATTCAAGAGACCCAGTACTTC.

The chain recombines TRBV4-1 with TRBJ2-5, with 7 bases that match TRBD2. The V segment lost 3 bases and the J segment 5 bases; nucleotides outside the gene matches: 6. This CDR3 is built from 14 residues. Germline-derived CDR1 and CDR2 are MGHRA and YSYEKL. CDR3 in amino acids: CASSHLRGGETQYF. For the CDR3, the DNA is TGCGCCAGCAGCCATTTGCGGGGAGGGGAGACCCAGTACTTC.

The chain combines TRBV2 with TRBJ2-5; 8 positions agree with TRBD2. The germline gives CDR1 SNHLY, CDR2 FYNNEI. V dropped 2 bases and J dropped 2; count of bases not matched to a gene: 7. This CDR3 has 16 amino acids. DNA of the CDR3: TGTGCCAGCAGTGAAAGGTGGACTAGCCAACAAGAGACCCAGTACTTC. The encoded protein is CASSERWTSQQETQYF.

The chain recombines TRBV6-2 or TRBV6-3 with TRBJ2-7, with TRBD1 as a possible D gene (6 bases). The CDR3 contains 14 residues. The germline V gene has CDR1 MNHEY and CDR2 SVGEGT. Between the trimmed V and J ends, which lost 3 bases and 2 bases, there was a span of 11 bases. The CDR3 bases are TGTGCCAGCAGTTATCAGGGGTTCGCCTACGAGCAGTACTTC. Residues: CASSYQGFAYEQYF.

The chain employs TRBV7-7 and TRBJ2-2, with 10 bases matching TRBD2. From germline, CDR1 is SSHAT and CDR2 FNYEAQ (reference sequence). Trimming took 6 bases from V and 4 from J; bases not matched to a gene: 5. The CDR3 spans 15 residues. CDR3 coding DNA: TGTGCCAGCAGTCCAAGCGGGGGGGCCACCGGGGAGCTGTTTTTT. Protein sequence: CASSPSGGATGELFF.

This chain's CDR3 is CASSRDRGRLKGYTF. The CDR3 DNA is TGTGCCAGCAGCCGGGACAGGGGAAGGCTGAAAGGCTACACCTTC. The genes are TRBV5-6 and TRBJ1-2, with TRBD1 matching over 10 bases. Germline loops: CDR1 SGHDT, CDR2 YYEEEE. After removal of 4 bases from V and 8 bases from J, the junction contained 11 bases not matched to a gene. The CDR3 is 15 residues long.

The rearrangement uses TRBV13 and TRBJ2-5, with no clear D. From germline, CDR1 is PRHDT and CDR2 FYEKMQ (reference sequence). V lost 8 bases, J lost 3 bases, and 22 bases lay in between. The CDR3 covers 16 residues. CDR3 DNA: TGTGCCAGCCGTCCTGTGGGGTTGTCTAGTGAAGAGACCCAGTACTTC. It encodes CASRPVGLSSEETQYF.

This clone was seen only a few times. The chain has TRBV28 and TRBJ1-1, with 11 bases lining up with TRBD1. Germline assignment: CDR1 MDHEN and CDR2 SYDVKM. V dropped 5 bases and J dropped 7; count of bases not matched to a gene: 18. CDR3 length equals 18 residues. CDR3 amino acids: CASSQLFFTGTGGLEAFF. The CDR3 DNA is TGTGCCAGCAGTCAGCTATTTTTCACCGGGACAGGGGGGCTTGAAGCTTTCTTT.

This clone was observed once. This chain joins TRBV27 and TRBJ2-3; TRBD1 matches at 9 bases. This CDR3 spans 13 amino acids. V gave up 0 bases and J gave up 10 bases; unmatched junction bases: 2. The V gene's germline CDR1 is MNHEY and CDR2 SMNVEV (reference sequence). In DNA form, the CDR3 reads TGTGCCAGCAGTTTATCGGGACAGGGCCCGCAGTATTTT. This encodes CASSLSGQGPQYF.

This sequence joins TRBV11-1 and TRBJ1-1; 12 bases agree with TRBD1. Losses at the gene ends were 3 bases for V and 4 bases for J; bases not matched to a gene: 6. This CDR3 is 16 amino acids long. Germline CDR1 SGHAT, CDR2 FQDESV (reference sequence). CDR3 amino acids: CASSLGQGAQVTEAFF. CDR3 in DNA: TGTGCCAGCAGCTTGGGACAGGGGGCTCAAGTCACTGAAGCTTTCTTT.